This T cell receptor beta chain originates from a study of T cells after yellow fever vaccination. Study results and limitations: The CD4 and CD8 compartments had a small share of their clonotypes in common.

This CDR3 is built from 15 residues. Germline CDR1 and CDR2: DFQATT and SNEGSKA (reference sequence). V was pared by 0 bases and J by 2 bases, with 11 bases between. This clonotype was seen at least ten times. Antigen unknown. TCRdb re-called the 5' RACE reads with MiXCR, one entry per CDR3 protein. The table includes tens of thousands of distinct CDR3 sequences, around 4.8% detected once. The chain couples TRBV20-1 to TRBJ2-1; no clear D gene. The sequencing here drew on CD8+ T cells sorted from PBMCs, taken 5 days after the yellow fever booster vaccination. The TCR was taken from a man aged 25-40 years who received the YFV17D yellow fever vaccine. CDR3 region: CSARELTAAYNEQFF. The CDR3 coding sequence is TGCAGTGCTAGAGAACTAACGGCCGCCTACAATGAGCAGTTCTTC.